This T cell receptor beta chain was sequenced for a study of regulatory T cells in long-lasting Graves disease. Time point denoted: newly diagnosed GD, antithyroid drugs for less than 3 months. There was RNA extracted from PBMCs, and the TCR library was made from it. The CDR3 consists of 16 residues. V lost 4 bases to trimming and J lost 2 bases, with 18 bases between them. CDR1 and CDR2 from the germline V gene are SGHKS and YYEKEE (reference sequence). Combining iRepertoire HTBI primers with Arm-PCR of CDR3 regions, the authors built TCR beta libraries. Via MiXCR, TCRdb re-called the multiplex PCR reads, giving one row per CDR3 protein. The sample has hundreds of thousands of distinct CDR3 sequences; over 15% are singletons. Findings and caveats of the study: Patients with persistent disease shared 2,500 or so public clonotypes, outpacing the roughly 970 shared by new patients.

This clonotype occurred many times. Its antigen is still unknown. Another study also made use of these data, one on T cells in Graves' hyperthyroidism and ophthalmopathy. From that paper: Absent ophthalmopathy progression within 18 months defined stable Graves' hyperthyroidism. Patients aged 18 to 65 had newly diagnosed hyperthyroidism of under 2 months' duration. A 13 V-J model separated ophthalmopathy from stable hyperthyroidism.

The input for sequencing was peripheral blood mononuclear cells (PBMCs), taken at new diagnosis, from a patient treated with antithyroid drugs. The genes are TRBV5-5 and TRBJ1-2; D is perhaps TRBD1 (6 bases). The TCR comes from a man aged 40-55 years with Graves disease. CDR3 region: CASSIDPKTGNYGYTF. The CDR3 bases are TGTGCCAGCAGCATTGACCCTAAGACAGGAAACTATGGCTACACCTTC.